Shown below are 5 T cell receptor beta chains from a single sample sequenced in a study of CD8+ T cells in alopecia areata. Sequencing templates came from extracted RNA that was reverse transcribed into cDNA. The protocol was immunoSEQ multiplex PCR, while the TCRdb copy is restricted to in-frame clones and leaves out a portion. This table holds hundreds of thousands of clones, 65% to 70% found once. The specimen comprised CD4+ T cells sorted from blood, sampled at week 0. The receptors derive from a human donor with alopecia areata.

The V gene is TRBV7-6, the J gene TRBJ1-6; D is unresolved. The CDR3 totals 15 residues. CDR1 is SGHVS, CDR2 FNYEAQ, per germline. V shed 1 base and J shed 10 bases, with 14 bases lying between them. The CDR3 bases are TGTGCCAGCAGCTTAGAGAGCCGGGTTCCCTCACCCCTCCACTTT. Translating gives CASSLESRVPSPLHF.

The chain carries TRBV18 and TRBJ2-5, with 8 bases fitting TRBD2. The junction had 9 bases not matched to a gene; V was cut back by 4 bases and J by 5 bases. Germline CDR1 is KGHSH and CDR2 is LQKENI. The CDR3 loop spans 15 amino acids. In nucleotides, the CDR3 is TGTGCCAGCTCACTTAACGGACTAGCTGATGAGACCCAGTACTTC. Its translation: CASSLNGLADETQYF.

This chain connects TRBV18 to TRBJ1-5; the D gene is possibly TRBD1 (5 bases). Trimming removed 1 base at V and 6 bases at J, with 10 bases between. The germline CDR1 and CDR2 sequences are KGHSH and LQKENI. The CDR3 runs to 14 residues. This chain's CDR3 is CASSPRGGSQPQHF. The CDR3 DNA reads as TGTGCCAGCTCACCACGGGGGGGAAGTCAGCCCCAGCATTTT.

The rearrangement links TRBV29-1 to TRBJ2-3, with D maybe TRBD2 (6 bases). The length of the CDR3 is 15 residues. Germline CDR1 SQVTM, CDR2 ANQGSEA. V was clipped by 5 bases and J by 0 bases, with 15 bases between them. The CDR3 coding sequence is TGCAGCGTTCCCGGGGGAGGTGCTAGCACAGATACGCAGTATTTT. It translates to CSVPGGGASTDTQYF.

This chain uses TRBV7-8 with TRBJ2-2; 8 nucleotides line up with TRBD1. Germline CDR1 reads SGHVS; CDR2 reads FQNEAQ. V gave up 3 bases and J gave up 4 bases; unmatched junction bases: 4. The CDR3 totals 15 residues. CDR3 sequence: CASSFRTGRTGELFF. CDR3 sequence (DNA): TGTGCCAGCAGCTTCCGGACAGGGCGCACCGGGGAGCTGTTTTTT.